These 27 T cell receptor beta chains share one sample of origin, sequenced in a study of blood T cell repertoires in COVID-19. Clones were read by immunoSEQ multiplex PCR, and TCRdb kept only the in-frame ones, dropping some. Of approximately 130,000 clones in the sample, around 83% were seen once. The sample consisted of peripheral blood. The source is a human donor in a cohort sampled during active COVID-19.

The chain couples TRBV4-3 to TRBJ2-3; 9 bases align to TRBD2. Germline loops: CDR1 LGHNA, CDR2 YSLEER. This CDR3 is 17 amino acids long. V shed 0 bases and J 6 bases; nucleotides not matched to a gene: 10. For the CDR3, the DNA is TGCGCCAGCAGCCAAGAGTTAGGAGCGGGAGGTGGGGATACGCAGTATTTT. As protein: CASSQELGAGGGDTQYF.

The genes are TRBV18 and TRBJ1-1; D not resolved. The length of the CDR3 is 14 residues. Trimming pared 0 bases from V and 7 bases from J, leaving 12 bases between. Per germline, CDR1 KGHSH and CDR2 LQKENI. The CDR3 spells CASSPPTNGVEAFF. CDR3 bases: TGTGCCAGCTCACCACCGACTAATGGGGTTGAAGCTTTCTTT.

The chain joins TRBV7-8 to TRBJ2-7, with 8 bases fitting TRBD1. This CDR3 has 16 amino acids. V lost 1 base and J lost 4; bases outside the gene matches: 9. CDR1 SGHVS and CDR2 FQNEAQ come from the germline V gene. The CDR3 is CASSLEGRGRRYEQYV. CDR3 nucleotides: TGTGCCAGCAGCTTAGAGGGCAGGGGGCGAAGGTACGAGCAGTACGTC.

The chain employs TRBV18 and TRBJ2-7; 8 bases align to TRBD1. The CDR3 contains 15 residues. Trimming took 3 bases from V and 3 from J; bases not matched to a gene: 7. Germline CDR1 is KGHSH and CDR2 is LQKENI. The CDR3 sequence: CASSPPGQAYYEQYF. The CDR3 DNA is TGTGCCAGCTCACCGCCGGGACAGGCGTACTACGAGCAGTACTTC.

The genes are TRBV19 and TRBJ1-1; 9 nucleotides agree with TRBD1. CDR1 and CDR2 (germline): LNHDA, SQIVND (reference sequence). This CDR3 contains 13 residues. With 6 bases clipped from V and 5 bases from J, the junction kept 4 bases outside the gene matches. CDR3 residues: CASRTGGKTEAFF. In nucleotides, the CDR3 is TGTGCCAGTAGGACAGGGGGGAAGACTGAAGCTTTCTTT.

CDR3 amino acids: CASSTVPSTEAFF. The CDR3 DNA reads TGTGCCAGCTCAACGGTCCCAAGCACTGAAGCTTTCTTT. The J gene is TRBJ1-1, the V gene TRBV18; no clear D gene. With 5 bases removed from V and 4 bases from J, the gap between germline ends came to 11 bases. The CDR3 length is 13 residues. CDR1 is KGHSH and CDR2 is LQKENI in the germline V gene.

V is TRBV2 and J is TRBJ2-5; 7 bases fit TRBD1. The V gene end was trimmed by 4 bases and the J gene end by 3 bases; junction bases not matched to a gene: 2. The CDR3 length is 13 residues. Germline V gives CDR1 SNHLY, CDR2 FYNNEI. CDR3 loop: CASSGGGKETQYF. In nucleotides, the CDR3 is TGTGCCAGCAGTGGAGGGGGCAAAGAGACCCAGTACTTC. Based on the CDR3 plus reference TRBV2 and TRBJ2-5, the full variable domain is EPEVTQTPSHQVTQMGQEVILRCVPISNHLYFYWYRQILGQKVEFLVSFYNNEISEKSEIFDDQFSVERPDGSNFTLKIRSTKLEDSAMYFCASSGGGKETQYFGPGTRLLVL.

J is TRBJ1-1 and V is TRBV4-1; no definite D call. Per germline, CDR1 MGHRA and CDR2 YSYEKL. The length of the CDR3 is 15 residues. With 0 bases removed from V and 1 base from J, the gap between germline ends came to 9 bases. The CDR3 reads CASSQDLAGNTEAFF. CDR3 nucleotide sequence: TGCGCCAGCAGCCAAGATCTGGCAGGGAACACTGAAGCTTTCTTT.

The CDR3, as DNA: TGTGCCAGCAGTAATACAGGGGTTCGGGAGCAGTACGTC. This translates into CASSNTGVREQYV. The chain has TRBV12-3 or TRBV12-4 and TRBJ2-7; 7 bases are a match to TRBD1. V shed 5 bases and J 7 bases; nucleotides not matched to a gene: 8. The CDR3 consists of 13 residues.

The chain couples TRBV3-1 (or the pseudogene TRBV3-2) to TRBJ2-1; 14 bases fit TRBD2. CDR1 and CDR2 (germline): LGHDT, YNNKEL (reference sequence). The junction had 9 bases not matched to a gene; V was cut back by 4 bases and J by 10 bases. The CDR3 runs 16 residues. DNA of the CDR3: TGTGCCAGCAGCCGACTGACTAGCGGGGGGGTCAGGGAGCAGTTCTTC. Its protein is CASSRLTSGGVREQFF.

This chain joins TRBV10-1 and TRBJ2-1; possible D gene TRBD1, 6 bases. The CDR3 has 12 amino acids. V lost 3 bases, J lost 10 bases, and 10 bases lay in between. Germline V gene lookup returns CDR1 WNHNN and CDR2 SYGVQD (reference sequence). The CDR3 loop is CASSDPGTEQFF. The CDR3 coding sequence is TGCGCCAGCAGTGACCCCGGGACAGAGCAGTTCTTC.

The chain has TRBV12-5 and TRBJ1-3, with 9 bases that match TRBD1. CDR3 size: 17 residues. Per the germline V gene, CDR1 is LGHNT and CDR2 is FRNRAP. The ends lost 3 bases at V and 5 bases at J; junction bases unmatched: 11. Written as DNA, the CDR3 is TGTGCTAGTGGTTTTTCCGTCCGGGACAGGGATAGAAACACCATATATTTT. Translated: CASGFSVRDRDRNTIYF.

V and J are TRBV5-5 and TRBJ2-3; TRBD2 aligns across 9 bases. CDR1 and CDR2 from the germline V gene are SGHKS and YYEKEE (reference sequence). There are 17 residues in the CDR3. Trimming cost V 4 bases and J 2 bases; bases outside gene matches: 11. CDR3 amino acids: CASSMTPGTSPTDTQYF. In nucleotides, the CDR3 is TGTGCCAGCAGCATGACCCCCGGGACTAGCCCCACAGATACGCAGTATTTT.

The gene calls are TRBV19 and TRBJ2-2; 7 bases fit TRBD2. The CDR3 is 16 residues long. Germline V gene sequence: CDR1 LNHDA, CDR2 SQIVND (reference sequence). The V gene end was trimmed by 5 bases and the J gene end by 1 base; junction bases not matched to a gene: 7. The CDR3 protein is CASSARDYWNTGELFF. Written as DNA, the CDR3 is TGTGCCAGTAGTGCCCGGGACTACTGGAACACCGGGGAGCTGTTTTTT.

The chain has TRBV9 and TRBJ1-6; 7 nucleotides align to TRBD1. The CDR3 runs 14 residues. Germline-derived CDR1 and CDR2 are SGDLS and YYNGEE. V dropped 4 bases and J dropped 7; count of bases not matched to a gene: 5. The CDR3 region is CASSPGDSNSPLHF. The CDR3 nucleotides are TGTGCCAGCAGCCCGGGGGACAGCAATTCACCCCTCCACTTT.

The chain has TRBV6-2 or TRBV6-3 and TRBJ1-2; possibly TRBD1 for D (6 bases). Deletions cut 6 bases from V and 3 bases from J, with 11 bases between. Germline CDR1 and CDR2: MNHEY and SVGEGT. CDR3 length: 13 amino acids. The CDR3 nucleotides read TGTGCCAGCAGCGGACAGCCCGACTATGGCTACACCTTC. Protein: CASSGQPDYGYTF.

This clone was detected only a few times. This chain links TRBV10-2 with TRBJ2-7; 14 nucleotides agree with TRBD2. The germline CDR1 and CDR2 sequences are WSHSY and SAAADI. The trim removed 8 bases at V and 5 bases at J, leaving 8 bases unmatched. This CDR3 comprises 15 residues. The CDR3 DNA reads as TGCGCCAGCGGGGGGGGACTAGCGGGAGTGGACGAGCAGTACGTC. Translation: CASGGGLAGVDEQYV.

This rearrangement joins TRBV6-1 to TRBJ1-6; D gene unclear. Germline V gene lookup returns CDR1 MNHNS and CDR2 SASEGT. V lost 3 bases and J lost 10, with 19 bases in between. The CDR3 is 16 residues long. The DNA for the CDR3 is TGTGCCAGCAGTGATAGCTCGGGGTCCCGAGGGTCACCCCTCCACTTT. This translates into CASSDSSGSRGSPLHF.

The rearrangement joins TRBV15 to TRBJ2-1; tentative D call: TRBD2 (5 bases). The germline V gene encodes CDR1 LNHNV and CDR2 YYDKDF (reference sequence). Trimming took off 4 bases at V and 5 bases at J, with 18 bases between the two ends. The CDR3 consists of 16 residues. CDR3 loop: CATSMLRAITHNEQFF. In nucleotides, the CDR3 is TGTGCCACCAGCATGTTGAGGGCTATCACCCACAATGAGCAGTTCTTC.

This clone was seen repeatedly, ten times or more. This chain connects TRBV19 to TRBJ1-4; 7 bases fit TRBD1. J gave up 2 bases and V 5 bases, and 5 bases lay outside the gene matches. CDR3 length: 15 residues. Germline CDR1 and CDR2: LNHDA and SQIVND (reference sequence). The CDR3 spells CASSATGDTNEKLFF. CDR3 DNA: TGTGCCAGTAGTGCTACAGGGGACACTAATGAAAAACTGTTTTTT.

The CDR3: CASSMGTGGDSNTGELFF. CDR3 DNA: TGTGCCAGCAGCATGGGGACAGGGGGGGATTCTAACACCGGGGAGCTGTTTTTT. J is TRBJ2-2 and V is TRBV7-9; TRBD1 aligns across 11 bases. CDR1 is SEHNR and CDR2 is FQNEAQ in the germline V gene (reference sequence). The junction had 10 bases not matched to a gene; V was cut back by 5 bases and J by 2 bases. The CDR3 runs to 18 residues. The whole variable domain, remainder taken from reference TRBV7-9 and TRBJ2-2, is DTGVSQNPRHKITKRGQNVTFRCDPISEHNRLYWYRQTLGQGPEFLTYFQNEAQLEKSRLLSDRFSAERPKGSFSTLEIQRTEQGDSAMYLCASSMGTGGDSNTGELFFGEGSRLTVL.

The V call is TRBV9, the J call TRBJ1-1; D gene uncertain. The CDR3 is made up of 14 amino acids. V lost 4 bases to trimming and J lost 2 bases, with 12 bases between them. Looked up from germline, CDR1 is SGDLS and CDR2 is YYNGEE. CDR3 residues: CASSQLQSNTEAFF. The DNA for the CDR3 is TGTGCCAGCAGCCAACTCCAATCAAACACTGAAGCTTTCTTT.

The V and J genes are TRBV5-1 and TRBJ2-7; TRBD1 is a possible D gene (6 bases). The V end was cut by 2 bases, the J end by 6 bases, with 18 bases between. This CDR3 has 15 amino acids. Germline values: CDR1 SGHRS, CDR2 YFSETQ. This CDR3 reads CASSFHHTGYGEQYF. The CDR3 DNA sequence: TGCGCCAGCAGCTTCCACCATACAGGGTACGGCGAGCAGTACTTC. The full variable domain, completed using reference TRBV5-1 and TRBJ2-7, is KAGVTQTPRYLIKTRGQQVTLSCSPISGHRSVSWYQQTPGQGLQFLFEYFSETQRNKGNFPGRFSGRQFSNSRSEMNVSTLELGDSALYLCASSFHHTGYGEQYFGPGTRLTVT.

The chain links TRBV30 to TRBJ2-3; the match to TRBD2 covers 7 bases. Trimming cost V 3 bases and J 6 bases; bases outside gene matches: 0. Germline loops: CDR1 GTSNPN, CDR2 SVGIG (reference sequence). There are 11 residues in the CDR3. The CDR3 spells CAWSGRDTQYF. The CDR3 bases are TGTGCCTGGAGCGGGAGGGATACGCAGTATTTT.

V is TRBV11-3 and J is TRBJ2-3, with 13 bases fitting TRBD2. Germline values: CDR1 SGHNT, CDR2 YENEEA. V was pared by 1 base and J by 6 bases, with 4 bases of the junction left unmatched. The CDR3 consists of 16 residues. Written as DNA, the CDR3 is TGTGCCAGCAGCTTAGTCGGGACTAGCGGGAAGGATACGCAGTATTTT. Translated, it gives CASSLVGTSGKDTQYF.

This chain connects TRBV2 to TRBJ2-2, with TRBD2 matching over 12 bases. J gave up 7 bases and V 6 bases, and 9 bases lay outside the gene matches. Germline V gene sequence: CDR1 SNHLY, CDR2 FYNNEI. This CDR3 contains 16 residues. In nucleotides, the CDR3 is TGTGCCAGCAGCCAGACTAGCGGGAGTGTTGGCGGGGAGCTGTTTTTT. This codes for CASSQTSGSVGGELFF.

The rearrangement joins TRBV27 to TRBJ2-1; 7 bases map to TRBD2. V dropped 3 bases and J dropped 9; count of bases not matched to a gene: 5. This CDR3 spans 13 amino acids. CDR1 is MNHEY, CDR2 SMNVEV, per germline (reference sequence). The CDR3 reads CASSFRASGEQFF. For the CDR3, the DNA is TGTGCCAGCAGTTTTCGTGCTAGCGGTGAGCAGTTCTTC.